What follows describes a single T cell receptor beta chain. This sample was taken from a study of blood T cell repertoires in COVID-19. Across the study: The samples span acute and convalescent COVID-19 from the United States, Italy and Spain. Sources were T cells, B-cell-depleted T cells, or PBMCs; the material itself was cDNA or gDNA.

This CDR3 region has 15 residues. V gave up 5 bases and J gave up 3 bases; unmatched junction bases: 4. CDR1 and CDR2 from the germline V gene are SGHTA and FQGNSA. In the source study's methods: Researchers report that nucleated cell counts were estimated from reference gene primer amplification. Profiled with immunoSEQ multiplex PCR; TCRdb holds only in-frame clones, not every one. That table supplies the V and J calls and clone size; D and trimming were determined from the DNA. Of roughly 240,000 clones listed, 82% are singletons. Sequences were obtained from peripheral blood. This TCR was sampled from a woman in her seventies with acute or convalescent COVID-19. The chain combines TRBV7-2 with TRBJ1-4; TRBD1 matches at 9 bases. This CDR3 is CASSTGGLANEKLFF. The CDR3 bases are TGTGCCAGCAGCACAGGGGGCCTGGCTAATGAAAAACTGTTTTTT.